Sample share makes the clone carrying this T cell receptor beta chain medium-sized. The data were taken from a study of T cell clones after liver transplantation. Only in-frame clones appear in the TCRdb table, and some are missing; sequencing was by immunoSEQ multiplex PCR. This sample carries about 15,000 clones, approximately 81% of them seen once, and the ten largest clones take about 30%. The source material was CD8+ T cells from blood, sampled around 44 months after liver transplant. This clonotype originated in a human patient who received a liver transplant. Some T cells may be graft donor cells.

This CDR3 is CASSHSPTGGYEQYF. As DNA, the CDR3 is TGCGCCAGCAGCCATTCCCCGACAGGGGGCTACGAGCAGTACTTC. The genes are TRBV4-1 and TRBJ2-7; TRBD1 matches 9 bases. The V gene end was trimmed by 3 bases and the J gene end by 3 bases; junction bases not matched to a gene: 6. Per germline, CDR1 MGHRA and CDR2 YSYEKL. This CDR3 is built from 15 residues.